One and the same sample provided the 4 T cell receptor beta chains below, sequenced in a study of OX40 agonist ivuxolimab in advanced cancers. Assay used: immunoSEQ multiplex PCR; TCRdb lists only in-frame clones, some missing. The sample shows about 32,000 clones, about 83% of them seen only once. This sample comprised CD4+ or CD8+ T cells sorted from blood, obtained in a trial of the OX40 agonist ivuxolimab. All receptors come from an adult with an advanced solid tumor such as melanoma, head and neck, liver or kidney cancer.

CDR3 protein: CASSTLDRAKETQYF. CDR3 bases: TGTGCCAGCAGTACCCTGGACAGAGCCAAAGAGACCCAGTACTTC. V is TRBV27 and J is TRBJ2-5; weak D call: TRBD1 (6 bases). The length of the CDR3 is 15 residues. Per the germline V gene, CDR1 is MNHEY and CDR2 is SMNVEV (reference sequence). Trimming left V 5 bases short and J 3 bases short, with 16 bases between.

The chain carries TRBV27 and TRBJ2-5, with D hard to call. The CDR3 is 13 amino acids. V lost 1 base and J lost 10, with 13 bases in between. In germline, CDR1 is MNHEY, CDR2 SMNVEV (reference sequence). The DNA for the CDR3 is TGTGCCAGCAGTTTATTCCTAGGCCATGGCCAGTACTTC. Protein: CASSLFLGHGQYF.

V gene TRBV21-1 combines with J gene TRBJ1-5; the DNA was not used to check the table's D call, TRBD1. TRBV21-1 is classified as a pseudogene. CDR3 length: 16 residues. This chain's CDR3 is CASSRGLCRGLQPQHF. For the CDR3, the DNA is TGTGCCAGCAGCAGAGGACTTTGTAGGGGGTTGCAGCCCCAGCATTTT.

The chain links TRBV7-3 to TRBJ2-5, with 7 positions matching TRBD2. The CDR3 totals 13 residues. V gave up 5 bases and J gave up 5 bases; unmatched junction bases: 5. The germline gives CDR1 SGHTA, CDR2 FQGTGA. The CDR3 bases are TGTGCCAGCAGCGCCGGGGGAGGGGAGACCCAGTACTTC. This translates into CASSAGGGETQYF.